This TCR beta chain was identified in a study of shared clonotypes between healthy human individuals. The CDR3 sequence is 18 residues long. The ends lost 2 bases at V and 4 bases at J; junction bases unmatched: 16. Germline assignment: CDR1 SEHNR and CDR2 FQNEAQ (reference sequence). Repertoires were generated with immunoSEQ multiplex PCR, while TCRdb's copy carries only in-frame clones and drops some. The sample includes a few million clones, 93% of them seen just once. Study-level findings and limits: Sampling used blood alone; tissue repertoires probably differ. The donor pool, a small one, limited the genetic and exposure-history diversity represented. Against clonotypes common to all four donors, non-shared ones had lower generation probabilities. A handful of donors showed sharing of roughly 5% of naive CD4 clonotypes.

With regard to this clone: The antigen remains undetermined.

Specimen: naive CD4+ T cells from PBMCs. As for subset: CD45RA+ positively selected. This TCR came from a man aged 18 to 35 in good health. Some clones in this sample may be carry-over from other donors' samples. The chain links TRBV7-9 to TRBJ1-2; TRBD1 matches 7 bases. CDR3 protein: CASSLFPTGRGLIYGYTF. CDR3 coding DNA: TGTGCCAGCAGCTTATTCCCGACGGGGAGGGGGCTGATCTATGGCTACACCTTC. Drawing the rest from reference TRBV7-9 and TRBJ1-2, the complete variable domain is DTGVSQNPRHKITKRGQNVTFRCDPISEHNRLYWYRQTLGQGPEFLTYFQNEAQLEKSRLLSDRFSAERPKGSFSTLEIQRTEQGDSAMYLCASSLFPTGRGLIYGYTFGSGTRLTVV.